This record looks at one T cell receptor (beta chain) sequence and its context. This sample is part of a study of T cell changes during pregnancy in multiple sclerosis. The method was immunoSEQ multiplex PCR; TCRdb's version includes in-frame clones alone and lacks a portion of them. The sample contains 25,000 to 40,000 clones, around 90% of which appear only once. Germline CDR1 reads SNHLY; CDR2 reads FYNNEI. V lost 1 base, J lost 4 bases, and 9 bases lay in between. The CDR3 totals 14 residues. Sample: CD8+ T cells from peripheral blood mononuclear cells, taken before pregnancy. The chain links TRBV2 to TRBJ2-3, with a weak D call TRBD1 (7 bases). The sequence derives from a female donor with multiple sclerosis, enrolled in a pregnancy study. Written as DNA, the CDR3 is TGTGCCAGCAGTGAAGTCAGGGGGGCAGATACGCAGTATTTT. Translation: CASSEVRGADTQYF.